The subject of this entry is one T cell receptor beta chain. Its antigen remains unidentified. The data were obtained in a study of T cell repertoires in cytomegalovirus infection. V gave up 1 base and J gave up 1 base; unmatched junction bases: 9. The V gene's germline CDR1 is SGHTA and CDR2 FQGTGA. This CDR3 has 17 amino acids. MiXCR, run by TCRdb on the reads, gives a single entry per CDR3 protein. The sample holds 700,000 to 850,000 distinct CDR3 sequences; approximately 32% are singletons and the top ten take 9.5% to 15%. The rearrangement uses TRBV7-3 and TRBJ1-1; 7 bases are a match to TRBD1. The clonotype was recovered from a human donor in good health (CMV status not recorded). Some clones in this sample may be carry-over from other donors' samples. This specimen was cultured CD8+ T cells from PBMCs, taken from culture after CMV antigen stimulation. The CDR3 bases are TGTGCCAGCAGCTTAATTCGGATGACAGGGCCGAACACTGAAGCTTTCTTT. It translates to CASSLIRMTGPNTEAFF.